Presented here are 10 T cell receptor beta chains from one specimen sequenced in a study of regulatory T cells in long-lasting Graves disease. Construction of the TCR beta libraries employed iRepertoire HTBI primers in conjunction with Arm-PCR of CDR3 regions. TCRdb re-called the multiplex PCR reads through MiXCR, storing one row per CDR3 protein. The sample holds about 370,000 distinct CDR3 sequences, 15% to 19% seen once. Time point described: newly diagnosed GD, antithyroid drugs for less than 3 months. With RNA extracted from PBMCs as input, the TCR library was made. Material: peripheral blood mononuclear cells (PBMCs), obtained at new diagnosis, from a patient treated with antithyroid drugs. Every receptor here comes from a female donor with Graves disease.

As to this clonotype: A much larger clone lies one base from this, so it may be a read error. The chain combines TRBV12-3 or TRBV12-4 with TRBJ1-6, with a possible D match to TRBD1 (6 bases). Trimming took off 6 bases at V and 14 bases at J, with 20 bases between the two ends. The CDR3 loop spans 14 amino acids. The CDR3 region has the DNA TGTGCCAGCAGCCCAGGGGCGAGGGCGGTCGCCCTCCACTTT. It yields the protein CASSPGARAVALHF.

In its sample, this clonotype was seen many times. This chain connects TRBV20-1 to TRBJ1-3; maybe TRBD1 (5 bases). Germline-derived CDR1 and CDR2 are DFQATT and SNEGSKA (reference sequence). There are 14 residues in the CDR3. V gave up 5 bases and J gave up 3 bases, with 14 bases separating them. Here the CDR3 reads CSASGGVGGNTIYF. The CDR3 DNA follows: TGCAGTGCTTCCGGGGGGGTTGGTGGAAACACCATATATTTT.

This clonotype was observed many times. V and J are TRBV28 and TRBJ2-3; 8 bases line up with TRBD1. CDR1 is MDHEN, CDR2 SYDVKM, per germline. The CDR3 is 15 residues long. The V and J ends lost 6 bases and 2 bases, in that order; junction bases with no gene match: 7. The chain's CDR3 is CASRGTGGLTDTQYF. DNA of the CDR3: TGTGCCAGCAGGGGAACAGGGGGACTCACAGATACGCAGTATTTT.

This clonotype was counted only a few times. V is TRBV5-1 and J is TRBJ1-3, with D tentatively TRBD1 (5 bases). Germline V gene lookup returns CDR1 SGHRS and CDR2 YFSETQ. The CDR3 is 16 residues long. Trimming left V 1 base short and J 2 bases short, with 13 bases between. The CDR3 bases are TGCGCCAGCAGCTTGCAGGGATCGGCGACTGGAAACACCATATATTTT. This gives the protein CASSLQGSATGNTIYF.

The table lists this clonotype with many counts. The chain employs TRBV11-2 and TRBJ2-5; TRBD2 agrees at 9 bases. The CDR3 spans 16 residues. The V gene end was trimmed by 1 base and the J gene end by 2 bases; junction bases not matched to a gene: 5. Germline CDR1 is SGHAT and CDR2 is FQNNGV. CDR3 DNA: TGTGCCAGCAGCTTAGTTGCGGGGGGGTTACAAGAGACCCAGTACTTC. Residues: CASSLVAGGLQETQYF. The full variable domain, rest sourced from reference TRBV11-2 and TRBJ2-5, is EAGVAQSPRYKIIEKRQSVAFWCNPISGHATLYWYQQILGQGPKLLIQFQNNGVVDDSQLPKDRFSAERLKGVDSTLKIQPAKLEDSAVYLCASSLVAGGLQETQYFGPGTRLLVL.

This clonotype was counted ten times or more. The chain recombines TRBV9 with TRBJ1-3, with D tentatively TRBD1 (5 bases). V lost 0 bases and J 0 bases, leaving 13 bases between the germline ends. This CDR3 contains 17 residues. Germline V gene data show CDR1 as SGDLS and CDR2 as YYNGEE. CDR3 sequence: CASSVADGTHSGNTIYF. CDR3 nucleotide sequence: TGTGCCAGCAGCGTAGCCGATGGGACCCACTCTGGAAACACCATATATTTT.

The V call is TRBV28, the J call TRBJ1-6, with 7 positions matching TRBD1. This CDR3 has 15 residues. Germline-derived CDR1 and CDR2 are MDHEN and SYDVKM. V shed 6 bases and J 7 bases; nucleotides not matched to a gene: 9. This CDR3 is CASSPPDRTNSPLHF. The CDR3 nucleotides read TGTGCCAGCAGCCCCCCGGACAGGACCAATTCACCCCTCCACTTT.

There are many counts of this clonotype. The chain couples TRBV5-1 to TRBJ1-4; D gene uncertain. Germline V gives CDR1 SGHRS, CDR2 YFSETQ. The CDR3 is 13 amino acids. V dropped 5 bases and J dropped 6 bases, with 11 bases sitting between them. The CDR3 reads CASRLRSDEKLFF. Here the CDR3 DNA reads TGCGCCAGCAGACTACGGTCGGATGAAAAACTGTTTTTT.

Remarks on this clonotype: A much larger clone is a single base away; this may be a read error. The V and J genes are TRBV6-2 or TRBV6-3 and TRBJ2-3; D tentatively fits TRBD1 or TRBD2 (5 bases each). Germline CDR1 is MNHEY and CDR2 is SVGEGT. V lost 6 bases, J lost 0 bases, and 10 bases lay in between. The CDR3 runs 14 residues. CDR3 sequence (DNA): TGTGCCAGCAGACGGGGCAGAAGCACAGATACGCAGTATTTT. This sequence encodes CASRRGRSTDTQYF.

V gene TRBV10-2 combines with J gene TRBJ1-4; TRBD1 might be the D (6 bases). CDR3 size: 16 residues. V was trimmed by 5 bases and J by 7 bases, leaving 20 bases between them. Per germline, CDR1 WSHSY and CDR2 SAAADI. The CDR3 reads CASSLQDSSFGEKLFF. The CDR3 nucleotides read TGCGCCAGCAGTCTACAGGACAGTTCGTTCGGTGAAAAACTGTTTTTT.